This TCR beta chain was documented in a study of technical replicates of blood from a few donors. Measured with immunoSEQ multiplex PCR; TCRdb has only the in-frame clones, and not every one. Of about 78,000 clones listed, approximately 95% are singletons. Looked up from germline, CDR1 is MGHRA and CDR2 is YSYEKL. Trimming removed 1 base from V and 4 bases from J, with 14 bases in between. The CDR3 extends over 17 amino acids. The specimen was T cells isolated from PBMCs. The TCR sequence derives from a human donor in good health. The chain links TRBV4-1 to TRBJ2-6, with TRBD1 as a possible D gene (5 bases). In DNA, the CDR3 is TGCGCCAGCAGCCAAGGGCGACAGAGTTCAGGGGCCAACGTCCTGACTTTC. This gives the protein CASSQGRQSSGANVLTF.